This T cell receptor beta chain was captured in a study of cytomegalovirus exposure and HLA in healthy donors. In the case of this clone: The antigen is undetermined.

V was trimmed by 7 bases and J by 10 bases, leaving 14 bases between them. This CDR3 region has 11 residues. Germline V gene data show CDR1 as SGHAT and CDR2 as FQNNGV. Findings of the study overall: A later analysis showed TCR association rates differing by HLA locus, peaking at DRB1 and lowest at HLA-C. In a later analysis, a genetic analysis reported fewer productive-TCR N-insertions in an Asian-associated ancestry cluster than the cohort average.

13 Jbeta primers and 60 Vbeta primers were used for the PCR. Profiled with immunoSEQ multiplex PCR; TCRdb holds only in-frame clones, not every one. Of roughly 160,000 clones detected, roughly 80% appear once; the ten largest clones hold roughly 7.6%. The V and J genes are TRBV11-2 and TRBJ2-7, with D perhaps TRBD2 (5 bases). This TCR came from a woman aged 25 to 45 in good health and CMV-seropositive. Sequencing was performed on PBMCs. The CDR3 nucleotides read TGTGCCAGCACCTCAGGCGCGGGCCAGTACTTC. Translated: CASTSGAGQYF.